This T cell receptor beta chain is drawn from a study of blood T cell repertoires in COVID-19. This clone was found once. The repertoire was sequenced with immunoSEQ multiplex PCR; TCRdb's copy has only in-frame clones and lacks some. There are some 220,000 clones in the sample; almost 85% occur only once, and less than 4.5% lies in the top ten. This clonotype was sampled from a man aged 50 or older with acute or convalescent COVID-19. Sequencing was carried out using peripheral blood.

The CDR3 loop reads CASSYSWGQGPNEQFF. The CDR3 DNA sequence: TGTGCCAGCAGTTACTCGTGGGGACAGGGGCCCAATGAGCAGTTCTTC. This rearrangement joins TRBV6-5 to TRBJ2-1, with TRBD1 identical over 10 bases. There are 16 residues in the CDR3. Germline CDR1 MNHEY, CDR2 SVGAGI. With V trimmed by 0 bases and J by 6 bases, 5 bases remained unmatched.